The source of this T cell receptor (beta chain) is a study of cytomegalovirus exposure and HLA in healthy donors. Points on this clone: As yet, its antigen is unknown.

Use of 60 Vbeta and 13 Jbeta primers characterized the PCR. Clones were read by immunoSEQ multiplex PCR, and TCRdb kept only the in-frame ones, dropping some. The sample comprises 200,000 or so clones, around 86% of which are singletons, and less than 3% rests with the top ten. The CDR3 consists of 14 residues. Germline V gene sequence: CDR1 LNHDA, CDR2 SQIVND (reference sequence). Trimming took off 4 bases at V and 1 base at J, with 10 bases between the two ends. Findings and limits, study-wide: In vitro testing confirmed a few CMV-associated chains as specific for CMV antigens. Data from an earlier analysis indicated that most TCR beta V segments were productive either about 87% or about 30% of the time. A later analysis found common viral pathogens apparently linked to several of the most significant clusters.

The source is a woman between 40 and 50 years old in good health and CMV-seronegative. The V and J genes are TRBV19 and TRBJ1-1; D call uncertain. Material: PBMCs. CDR3 amino acids: CASSTPSPNTEAFF. In nucleotides, the CDR3 is TGTGCCAGTAGTACGCCGAGCCCGAACACTGAAGCTTTCTTT.